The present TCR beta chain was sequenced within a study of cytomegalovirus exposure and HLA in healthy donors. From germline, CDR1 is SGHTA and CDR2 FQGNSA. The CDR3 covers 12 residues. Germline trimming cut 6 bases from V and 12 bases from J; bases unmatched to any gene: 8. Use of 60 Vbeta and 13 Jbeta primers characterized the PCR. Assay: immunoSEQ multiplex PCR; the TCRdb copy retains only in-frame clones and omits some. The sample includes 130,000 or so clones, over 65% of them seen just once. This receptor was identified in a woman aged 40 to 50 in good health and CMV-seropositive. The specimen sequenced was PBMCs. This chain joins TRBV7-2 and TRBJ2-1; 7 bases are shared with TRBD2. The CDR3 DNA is TGTGCCAGCAGGGAACCTCCGGGGGGGCAGTTCTTC. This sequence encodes CASREPPGGQFF.